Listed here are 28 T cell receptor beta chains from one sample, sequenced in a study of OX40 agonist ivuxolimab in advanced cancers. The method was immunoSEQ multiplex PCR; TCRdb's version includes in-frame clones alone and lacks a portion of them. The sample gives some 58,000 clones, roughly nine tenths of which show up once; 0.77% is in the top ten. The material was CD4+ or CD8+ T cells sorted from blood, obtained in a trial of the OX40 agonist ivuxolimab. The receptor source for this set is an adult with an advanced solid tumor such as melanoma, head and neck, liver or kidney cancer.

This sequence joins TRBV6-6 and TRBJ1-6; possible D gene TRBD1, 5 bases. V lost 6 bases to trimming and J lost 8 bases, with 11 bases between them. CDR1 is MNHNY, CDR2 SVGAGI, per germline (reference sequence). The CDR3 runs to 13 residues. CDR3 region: CASRDVGDSPLHF. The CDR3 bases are TGTGCCAGCAGGGACGTAGGGGATTCACCCCTCCACTTT.

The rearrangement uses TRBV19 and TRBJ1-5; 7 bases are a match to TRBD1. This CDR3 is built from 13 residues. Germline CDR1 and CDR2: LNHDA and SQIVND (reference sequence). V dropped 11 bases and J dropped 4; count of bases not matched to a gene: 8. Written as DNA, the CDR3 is TGTGCCTCAGGGGGGGGTATGAATCAGCCCCAGCATTTT. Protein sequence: CASGGGMNQPQHF.

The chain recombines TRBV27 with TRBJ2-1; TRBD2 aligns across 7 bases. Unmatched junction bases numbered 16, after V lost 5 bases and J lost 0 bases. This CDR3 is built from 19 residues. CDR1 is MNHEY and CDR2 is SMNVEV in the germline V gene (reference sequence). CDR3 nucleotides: TGTGCCAGCAGTCCGCGTCTCCGGACTAGAAATTACTCCTACAATGAGCAGTTCTTC. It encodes CASSPRLRTRNYSYNEQFF.

CDR3 in amino acids: CASSLEGLAGGWADTQYF. The CDR3, as DNA: TGTGCCAGCAGCTTAGAGGGACTAGCGGGAGGGTGGGCAGATACGCAGTATTTT. J is TRBJ2-3 and V is TRBV7-3; 16 bases agree with TRBD2. CDR3 length: 18 residues. Germline assignment: CDR1 SGHTA and CDR2 FQGTGA. The junction had 6 bases not matched to a gene; V was cut back by 2 bases and J by 4 bases.

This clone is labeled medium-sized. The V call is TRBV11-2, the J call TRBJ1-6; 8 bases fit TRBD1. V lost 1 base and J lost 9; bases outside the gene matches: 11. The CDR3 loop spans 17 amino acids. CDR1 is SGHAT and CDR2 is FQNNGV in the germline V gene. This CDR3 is CASSLGDRGGFGSPLHF. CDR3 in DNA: TGTGCCAGCAGCTTAGGCGACAGGGGAGGGTTCGGTTCACCCCTCCACTTT.

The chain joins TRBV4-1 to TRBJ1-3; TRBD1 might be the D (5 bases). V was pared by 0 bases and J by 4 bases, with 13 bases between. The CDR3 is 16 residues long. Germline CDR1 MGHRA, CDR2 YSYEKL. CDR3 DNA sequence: TGCGCCAGCAGCCAAGAGAACACCGGGGCCGGAAACACCATATATTTT. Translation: CASSQENTGAGNTIYF.

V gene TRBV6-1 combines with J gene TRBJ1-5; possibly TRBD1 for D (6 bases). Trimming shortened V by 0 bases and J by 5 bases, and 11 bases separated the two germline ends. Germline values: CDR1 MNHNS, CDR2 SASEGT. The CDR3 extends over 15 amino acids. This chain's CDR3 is CASSEATGGHQPQHF. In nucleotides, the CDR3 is TGTGCCAGCAGTGAAGCGACAGGTGGCCATCAGCCCCAGCATTTT.

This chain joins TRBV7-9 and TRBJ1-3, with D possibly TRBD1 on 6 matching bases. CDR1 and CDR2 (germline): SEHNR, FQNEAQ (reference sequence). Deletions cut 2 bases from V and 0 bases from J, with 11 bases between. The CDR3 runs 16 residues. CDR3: CASSLFGGRSGNTIYF. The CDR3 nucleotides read TGTGCCAGCAGCTTATTTGGGGGCCGCTCTGGAAACACCATATATTTT.

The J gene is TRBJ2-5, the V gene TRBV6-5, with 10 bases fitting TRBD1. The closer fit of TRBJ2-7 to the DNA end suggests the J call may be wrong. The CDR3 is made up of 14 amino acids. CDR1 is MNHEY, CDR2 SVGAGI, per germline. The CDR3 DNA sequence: TGTGCCAGCATGCGGGACAGGGGTCCCTACGAGCAGTACTTC. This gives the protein CASMRDRGPYEQYF.

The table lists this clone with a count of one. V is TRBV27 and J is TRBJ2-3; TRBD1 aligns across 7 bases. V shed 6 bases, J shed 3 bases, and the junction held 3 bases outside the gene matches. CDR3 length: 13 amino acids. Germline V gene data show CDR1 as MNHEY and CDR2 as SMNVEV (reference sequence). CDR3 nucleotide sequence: TGTGCCAGCAGGGGGACAGCTACAGATACGCAGTATTTT. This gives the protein CASRGTATDTQYF.

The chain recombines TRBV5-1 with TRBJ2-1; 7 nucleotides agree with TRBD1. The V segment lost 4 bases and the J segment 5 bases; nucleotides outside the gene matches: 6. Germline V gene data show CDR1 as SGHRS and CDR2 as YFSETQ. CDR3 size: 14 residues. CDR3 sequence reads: CASSPGDRHNEQFF. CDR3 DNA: TGCGCCAGCAGCCCTGGGGACAGACACAATGAGCAGTTCTTC. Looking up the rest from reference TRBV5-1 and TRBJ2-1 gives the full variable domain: KAGVTQTPRYLIKTRGQQVTLSCSPISGHRSVSWYQQTPGQGLQFLFEYFSETQRNKGNFPGRFSGRQFSNSRSEMNVSTLELGDSALYLCASSPGDRHNEQFFGPGTRLTVL.

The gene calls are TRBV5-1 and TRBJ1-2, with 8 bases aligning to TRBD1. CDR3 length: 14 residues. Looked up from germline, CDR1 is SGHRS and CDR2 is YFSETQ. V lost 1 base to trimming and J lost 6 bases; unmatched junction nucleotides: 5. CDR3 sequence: CASSLPQGENGYTF. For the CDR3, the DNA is TGCGCCAGCAGCTTGCCACAGGGGGAGAATGGCTACACCTTC.

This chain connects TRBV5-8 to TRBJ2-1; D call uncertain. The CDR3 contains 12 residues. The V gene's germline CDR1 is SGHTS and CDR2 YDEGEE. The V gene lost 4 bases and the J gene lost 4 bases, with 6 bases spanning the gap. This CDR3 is CASSTQYNEQFF. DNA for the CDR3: TGTGCCAGCAGCACCCAGTACAATGAGCAGTTCTTC. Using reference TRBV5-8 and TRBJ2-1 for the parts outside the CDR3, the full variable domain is EAGVTQSPTHLIKTRGQQATLRCSPISGHTSVYWYQQALGLGLQFLLWYDEGEERNRGNFPPRFSGRQFPNYSSELNVNALELEDSALYLCASSTQYNEQFFGPGTRLTVL.

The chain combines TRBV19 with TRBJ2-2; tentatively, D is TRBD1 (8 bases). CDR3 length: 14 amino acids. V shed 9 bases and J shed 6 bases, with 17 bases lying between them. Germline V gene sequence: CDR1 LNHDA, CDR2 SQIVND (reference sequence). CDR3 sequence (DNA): TGTGCCAGCGGGGGGCAGGGGGCTGCCGGGGAGCTGTTTTTT. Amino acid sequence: CASGGQGAAGELFF.

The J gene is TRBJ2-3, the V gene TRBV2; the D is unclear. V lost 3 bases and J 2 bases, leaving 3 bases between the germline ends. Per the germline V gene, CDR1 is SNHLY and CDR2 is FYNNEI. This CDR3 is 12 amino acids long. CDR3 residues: CASSEDTDTQYF. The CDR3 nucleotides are TGTGCCAGCAGTGAGGACACAGATACGCAGTATTTT.

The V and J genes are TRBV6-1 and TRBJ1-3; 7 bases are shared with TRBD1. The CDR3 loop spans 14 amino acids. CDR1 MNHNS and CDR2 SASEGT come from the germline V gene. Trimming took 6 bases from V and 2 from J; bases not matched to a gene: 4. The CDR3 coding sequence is TGTGCCAGCAGAGCAGGGGGAGCTGGAAACACCATATATTTT. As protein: CASRAGGAGNTIYF.

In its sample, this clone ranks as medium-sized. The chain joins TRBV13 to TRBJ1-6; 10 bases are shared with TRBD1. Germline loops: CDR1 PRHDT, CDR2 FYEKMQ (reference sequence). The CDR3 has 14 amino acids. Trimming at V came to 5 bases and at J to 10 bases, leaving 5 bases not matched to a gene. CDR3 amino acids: CASSVTGGISPLHF. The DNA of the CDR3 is TGTGCCAGCAGCGTGACAGGGGGCATATCACCCCTCCACTTT.

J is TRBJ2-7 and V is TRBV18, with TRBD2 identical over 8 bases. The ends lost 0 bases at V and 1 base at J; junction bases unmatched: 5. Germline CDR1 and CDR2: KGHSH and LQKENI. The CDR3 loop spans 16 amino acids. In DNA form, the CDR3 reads TGTGCCAGCTCACCACCGGTTAGCGGGGCTTCCTACGAGCAGTACTTC. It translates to CASSPPVSGASYEQYF. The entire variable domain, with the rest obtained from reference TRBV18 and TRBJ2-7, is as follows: NAGVMQNPRHLVRRRGQEARLRCSPMKGHSHVYWYRQLPEEGLKFMVYLQKENIIDESGMPKERFSAEFPKEGPSILRIQQVVRGDSAAYFCASSPPVSGASYEQYFGPGTRLTVT.

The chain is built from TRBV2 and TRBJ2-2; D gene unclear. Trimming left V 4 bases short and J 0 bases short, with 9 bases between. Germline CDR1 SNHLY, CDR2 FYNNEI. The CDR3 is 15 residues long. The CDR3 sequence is CASSVASPNTGELFF. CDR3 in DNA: TGTGCCAGCAGTGTGGCTAGTCCGAACACCGGGGAGCTGTTTTTT.

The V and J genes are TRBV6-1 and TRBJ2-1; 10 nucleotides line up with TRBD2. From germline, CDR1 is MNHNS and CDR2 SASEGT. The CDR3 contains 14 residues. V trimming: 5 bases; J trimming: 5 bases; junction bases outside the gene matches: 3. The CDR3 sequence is CASSRTSGDNEQFF. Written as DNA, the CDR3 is TGTGCCAGCAGTAGAACTAGCGGGGACAATGAGCAGTTCTTC.

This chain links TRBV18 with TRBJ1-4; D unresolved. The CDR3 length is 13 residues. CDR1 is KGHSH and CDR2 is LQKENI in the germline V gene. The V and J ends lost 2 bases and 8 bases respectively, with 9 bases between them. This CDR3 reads CASSPDVGEKLFF. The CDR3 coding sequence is TGTGCCAGCTCACCAGATGTAGGGGAAAAACTGTTTTTT.

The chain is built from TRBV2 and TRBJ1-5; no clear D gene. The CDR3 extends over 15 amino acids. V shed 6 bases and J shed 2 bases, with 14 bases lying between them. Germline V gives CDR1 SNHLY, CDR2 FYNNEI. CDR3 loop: CASRGGSGRNQPQHF. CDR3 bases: TGTGCCAGCAGAGGAGGCAGTGGGCGCAATCAGCCCCAGCATTTT.

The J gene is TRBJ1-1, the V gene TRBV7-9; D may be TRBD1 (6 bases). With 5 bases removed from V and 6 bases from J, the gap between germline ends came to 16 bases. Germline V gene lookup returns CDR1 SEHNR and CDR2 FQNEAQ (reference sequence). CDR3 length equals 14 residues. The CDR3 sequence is CASSPWGRGPEAFF. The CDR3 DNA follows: TGTGCCAGCAGCCCGTGGGGACGGGGGCCTGAAGCTTTCTTT.

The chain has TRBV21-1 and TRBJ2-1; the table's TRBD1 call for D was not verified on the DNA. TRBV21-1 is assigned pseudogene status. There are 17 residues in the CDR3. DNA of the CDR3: TGTGCCAGCAGCAATATAACGGACAGGGGCGCCTACAATGAGCAGTTCTTC. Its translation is CASSNITDRGAYNEQFF.

The CDR3 reads CASSPRGGPTDTQYF. As DNA, the CDR3 is TGTGCCAGCAGTCCTCGGGGGGGCCCTACAGATACGCAGTATTTT. The V and J genes are TRBV28 and TRBJ2-3, with 8 bases identical to TRBD2. Trimming cost V 5 bases and J 3 bases; bases outside gene matches: 7. Germline V gene data show CDR1 as MDHEN and CDR2 as SYDVKM. The length of the CDR3 is 15 residues.

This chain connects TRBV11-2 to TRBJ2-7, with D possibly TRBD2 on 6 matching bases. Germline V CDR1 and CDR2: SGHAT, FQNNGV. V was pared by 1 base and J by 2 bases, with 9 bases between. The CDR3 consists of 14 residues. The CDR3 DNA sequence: TGTGCCAGCAGCTTAGTTCCGGGAGCCTACGAGCAGTACTTC. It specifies CASSLVPGAYEQYF.

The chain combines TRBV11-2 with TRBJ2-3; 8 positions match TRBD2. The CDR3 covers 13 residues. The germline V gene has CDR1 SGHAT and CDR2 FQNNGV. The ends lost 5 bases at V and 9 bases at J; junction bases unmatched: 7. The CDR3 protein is CASSARGVWTQYF. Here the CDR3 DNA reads TGTGCCAGCAGCGCGCGGGGGGTTTGGACGCAGTATTTT.

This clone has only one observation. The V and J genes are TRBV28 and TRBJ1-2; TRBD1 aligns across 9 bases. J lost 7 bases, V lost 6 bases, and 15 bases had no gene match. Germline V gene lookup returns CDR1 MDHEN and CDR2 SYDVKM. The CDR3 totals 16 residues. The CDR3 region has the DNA TGTGCCAGCAGCCTAACGGGACCGGGACAGGGTGGTGGCTACACCTTC. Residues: CASSLTGPGQGGGYTF.